The rows below give T cell receptor beta chains drawn from one sample of a study of cytomegalovirus exposure and HLA in healthy donors. Libraries were prepared by immunoSEQ multiplex PCR; TCRdb keeps only in-frame clonotypes and omits some of them. Among around 110,000 clones listed, more than 60% were seen once. The specimen sequenced was PBMCs. The receptors were sampled from a woman in her 50s in good health and CMV-seropositive. CDR3s include the opening cysteine and the closing phenylalanine or tryptophan. D genes are given only for firm matches.

d_gene	j_gene	v_gene	CDR3aa
NA	TRBJ2-3	TRBV18	CASAPFRPGGSTDTQYF
NA	TRBJ2-2	TRBV5-1	CASSLVGGSYTGELFF
NA	TRBJ2-7	TRBV6-1	CASSESSGVIGYEQYF
NA	TRBJ1-2	TRBV6-5	CASSYSAGANYGYTF
NA	TRBJ2-7	TRBV30	CAWSFRGLGNEQYF
TRBD1	TRBJ2-7	TRBV7-9	CSSTPLDRDTYEQYF
NA	TRBJ2-3	TRBV6-1	CASSRVDTQYF
NA	TRBJ1-1	TRBV5-5	CASSFTMNTEAFF
NA	TRBJ2-7	TRBV20-1	CSLQGSYEQYF
TRBD1	TRBJ1-5	TRBV6-1	CASSGQGDQPQHF
TRBD1	TRBJ2-5	TRBV28	CASETAQGAGTQYF
TRBD2	TRBJ2-1	TRBV7-7	CASSLGGGNEQFF
TRBD1	TRBJ2-5	TRBV25-1	CASSESYRGQETQYF
NA	TRBJ1-3	TRBV5-1	CASSLGVSGNTIYF
TRBD1	TRBJ2-2	TRBV12-5	CASGSGQGNTGELFF
NA	TRBJ2-2	TRBV18	CASSSLPGQQNTGELFF
NA	TRBJ1-5	TRBV2	CASSDVGEDQPQHF
TRBD2	TRBJ2-7	TRBV6-4	CASSPKWGGLPYEQYF
TRBD2	TRBJ2-1	TRBV7-6	CASSERLAGISSYNEQFF
TRBD2	TRBJ2-7	TRBV30	CAWSYGGTPAYEQYF
NA	TRBJ1-1	TRBV5-6	CASSFREWTEAFF
TRBD2	TRBJ2-7	TRBV2	CASQHSGDLYEQYF
NA	TRBJ1-2	TRBV18	CASSRGGDYGYTF
NA	TRBJ1-2	TRBV7-9	CASSPIAGGGYTF
NA	TRBJ1-2	TRBV7-9	CASSLTENYGYTF
NA	TRBJ2-7	TRBV9	CASSLQGKPWDEQYF
TRBD1	TRBJ1-1	TRBV14	CASSPLQGFTEAFF
TRBD1	TRBJ2-7	TRBV7-9	CASSLSEGAVEQYF
NA	TRBJ1-2	TRBV19	CASSGRGVPLGDGNYGYTF
NA	TRBJ1-2	TRBV15	CATSRDRGTYSNYGYTF
NA	TRBJ2-2	TRBV7-9	CASSYPTDTGELFF
TRBD2	TRBJ2-3	TRBV7-2	CASSLMGLAGGGDTQYF
TRBD1	TRBJ1-1	TRBV4-3	CASSQEDRVNTEAFF
NA	TRBJ1-4	TRBV6-6	CASSYSGVTNEKLFF
NA	TRBJ1-5	TRBV6-5	CASSYGGFSNQPQHF
NA	TRBJ1-3	TRBV15	CATSRDRRLAGNTIYF